Detailed here is one T cell receptor (beta chain). At one of its ends the junction is not consistent with the germline gene, which may arise from a read error. Germline CDR1 MGHRA, CDR2 YSYEKL. This CDR3 contains 13 residues. The entry originates in a study of tumor-infiltrating lymphocytes in primary liver carcinoma. Blood RNA came from unsorted whole blood; germline DNA was also extracted. Production of TCR beta cDNA used about 500 ng total RNA together with a constant-region primer. For TCR beta, libraries were produced by three nested multiplex PCR rounds using slightly modified ARM-PCR. Primers for the first two PCR rounds were TRBV1-TRBV30 forward primers and a C-beta reverse primer (about 9 cycles per round). Using its own MiXCR run on the multiplex PCR reads, TCRdb lists one record per CDR3 protein. The sample has fewer than 400,000 distinct CDR3 sequences; around three fifths are singletons.

Sequencing was carried out using peripheral blood. The V gene is TRBV4-1, the J gene TRBJ1-4, with a weak D call TRBD1 (6 bases). This TCR came from a man aged 35 to 55 with primary liver carcinoma and hepatitis B virus infection. In DNA, the CDR3 is TGCACCAGCAGCAGGGACATAGAAGAAAAACTGTTTTTT. This gives the protein CTSSRDIEEKLFF.